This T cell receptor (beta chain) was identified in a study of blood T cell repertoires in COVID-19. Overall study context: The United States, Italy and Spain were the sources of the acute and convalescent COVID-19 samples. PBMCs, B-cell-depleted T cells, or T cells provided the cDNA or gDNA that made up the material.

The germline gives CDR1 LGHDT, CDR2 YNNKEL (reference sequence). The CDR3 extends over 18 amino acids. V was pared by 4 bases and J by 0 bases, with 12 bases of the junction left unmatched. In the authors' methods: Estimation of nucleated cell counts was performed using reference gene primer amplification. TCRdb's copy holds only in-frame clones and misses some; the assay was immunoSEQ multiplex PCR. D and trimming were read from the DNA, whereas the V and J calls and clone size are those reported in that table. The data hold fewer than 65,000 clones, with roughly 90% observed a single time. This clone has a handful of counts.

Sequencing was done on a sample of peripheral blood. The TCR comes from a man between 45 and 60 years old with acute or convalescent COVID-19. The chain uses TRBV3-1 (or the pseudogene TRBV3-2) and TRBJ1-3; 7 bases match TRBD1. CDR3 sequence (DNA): TGTGCCAGCAGCCTCCGAATGACAGGGTTCCTCTCTGGAAACACCATATATTTT. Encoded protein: CASSLRMTGFLSGNTIYF.